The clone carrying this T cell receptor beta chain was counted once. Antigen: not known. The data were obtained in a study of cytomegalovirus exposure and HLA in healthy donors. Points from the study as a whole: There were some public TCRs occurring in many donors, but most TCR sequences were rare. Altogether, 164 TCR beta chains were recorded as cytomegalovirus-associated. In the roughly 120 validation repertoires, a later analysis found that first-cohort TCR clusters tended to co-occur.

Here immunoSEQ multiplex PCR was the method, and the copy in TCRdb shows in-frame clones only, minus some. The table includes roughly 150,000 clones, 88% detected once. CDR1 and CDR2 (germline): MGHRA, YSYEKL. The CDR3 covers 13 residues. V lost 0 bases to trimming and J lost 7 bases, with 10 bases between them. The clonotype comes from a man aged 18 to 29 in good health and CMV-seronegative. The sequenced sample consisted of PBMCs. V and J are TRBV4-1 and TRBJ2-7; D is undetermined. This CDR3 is CASSQEIQTEQYV. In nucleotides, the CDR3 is TGCGCCAGCAGCCAAGAAATTCAGACAGAGCAGTACGTC.